This is a list of T cell receptor beta chains from one sample in a study of T-cell memory formation after mild COVID-19. TCRdb analysed the 5' RACE reads with MiXCR anew, one entry per CDR3 protein. The profile shows tens of thousands of distinct CDR3 sequences, roughly an eighth of them singletons. Sequenced material: PBMCs or a T cell subset sorted from them (not recorded which). The receptors were sampled from a man aged 18 to 29 who had mild COVID-19 (a few samples of this study predate the infection). Cell type and time point are not known. Both conserved end residues are part of each CDR3. The D gene is left open where the match is weak. Clone size appears in some rows only: once, few, many, or a class for an expanded clone.

CDR3 protein,CDR3 DNA,CDR3 length,clone size,D gene,J gene,V gene
CSAVRSYNEQFF,TGCAGCGCTGTGCGCTCCTACAATGAGCAGTTCTTC,12,many,-,TRBJ2-1,TRBV29-1
CATSDPTSGGVHEQFF,TGTGCCACCAGTGACCCTACTAGCGGGGGGGTTCATGAGCAGTTCTTC,16,many,TRBD2,TRBJ2-1,TRBV24-1
CASSMGQGAGELFF,TGTGCCAGTAGTATGGGACAGGGGGCCGGGGAGCTGTTTTTT,14,many,TRBD1,TRBJ2-2,TRBV19
CASSYHKENANTQYF,TGTGCCAGCAGTTACCACAAGGAAAACGCAAATACGCAGTATTTT,15,few,-,TRBJ2-3,TRBV6-2/TRBV6-3
CAISRDRSNYGYTF,TGTGCCATCAGCCGGGACAGATCCAACTATGGCTACACCTTC,14,few,TRBD1,TRBJ1-2,TRBV10-3
CASRPGTQTDTQYF,TGTGCCAGCCGTCCTGGAACACAAACAGATACGCAGTATTTT,14,few,-,TRBJ2-3,TRBV19
CASRNRDRDYEQYF,TGTGCCAGTCGAAACCGGGACAGAGATTACGAGCAGTACTTC,14,many,TRBD1,TRBJ2-7,TRBV5-5
CASSFPNSPLHF,TGTGCCAGCAGTTTCCCTAATTCACCCCTCCACTTT,12,-,-,TRBJ1-6,TRBV12-3/TRBV12-4
CASSRGKSTEAFF,TGTGCCAGCAGCCGAGGGAAATCAACTGAAGCTTTCTTT,13,few,-,TRBJ1-1,TRBV7-2
CASSLWDPGASEQFF,TGTGCCAGCAGTTTATGGGATCCCGGGGCCTCTGAGCAGTTCTTC,15,many,-,TRBJ2-1,TRBV27
CASSQVVRDRKNIQYF,TGCGCCAGCAGCCAAGTCGTCCGGGACAGAAAAAACATTCAGTACTTC,16,many,TRBD1,TRBJ2-4,TRBV4-1
CASTPGGNYGYTF,TGTGCCAGTACCCCTGGAGGAAACTATGGCTACACCTTC,13,-,-,TRBJ1-2,TRBV19
CASRTRGVGNQPQHF,TGTGCCAGCAGAACCAGGGGTGTCGGCAATCAGCCCCAGCATTTT,15,many,-,TRBJ1-5,TRBV12-3/TRBV12-4
CAMASGGALDTQYF,TGTGCCATGGCTAGCGGGGGGGCTCTAGATACGCAGTATTTT,14,many,TRBD2,TRBJ2-3,TRBV10-3
CASSVLQETQYF,TGTGCCAGCAGTGTTTTACAAGAGACCCAGTACTTC,12,many,-,TRBJ2-5,TRBV2
CASSFGTGGTIYF,TGTGCCAGCAGCTTTGGGACAGGGGGGACCATATATTTT,13,many,TRBD1,TRBJ1-3,TRBV7-2
CASSPYTLYGYTF,TGTGCCAGCAGCCCGTACACTCTCTATGGCTACACCTTC,13,many,-,TRBJ1-2,TRBV7-2
CSVRQETNTGELFF,TGCAGCGTTCGTCAAGAGACTAACACCGGGGAGCTGTTTTTT,14,many,-,TRBJ2-2,TRBV29-1
CASSHNRAVNTEAFF,TGCGCCAGCAGCCACAACAGGGCAGTGAACACTGAAGCTTTCTTT,15,many,-,TRBJ1-1,TRBV4-1
CSVVVLGRAFF,TGCAGCGTTGTCGTACTCGGACGGGCTTTCTTT,11,many,-,TRBJ1-1,TRBV29-1
CSARPAGGSDYGYTF,TGCAGTGCTAGACCTGCAGGGGGTTCAGACTATGGCTACACCTTC,15,many,TRBD1,TRBJ1-2,TRBV20-1
CASSPWRTSGGNQETQYF,TGTGCCAGCTCACCATGGAGGACTAGCGGGGGGAACCAAGAGACCCAGTACTTC,18,many,TRBD2,TRBJ2-5,TRBV18
CASSLGSDYNYGYTF,TGTGCCAGCAGTTTAGGCAGTGATTATAACTATGGCTACACCTTC,15,many,-,TRBJ1-2,TRBV12-3/TRBV12-4
CASSLRGGYQETQYF,TGTGCTAGCAGCTTACGGGGAGGTTACCAAGAGACCCAGTACTTC,15,many,-,TRBJ2-5,TRBV7-7
CASSLAKNFNNEQFF,TGTGCCAGCAGCCTAGCGAAAAACTTCAACAATGAGCAGTTCTTC,15,many,-,TRBJ2-1,TRBV5-4
CASSFVGAWETQYF,TGTGCCAGCAGTTTCGTGGGGGCCTGGGAGACCCAGTACTTC,14,many,-,TRBJ2-5,TRBV27
CASSFYGTDTQYF,TGTGCCAGCAGCTTTTACGGCACAGATACGCAGTATTTT,13,once,-,TRBJ2-3,TRBV11-3
CASSERGRAYEQYF,TGTGCCAGCAGTGAAAGAGGCAGGGCCTACGAGCAGTACTTC,14,few,-,TRBJ2-7,TRBV25-1
CASSLKSGAAYEQYF,TGTGCCAGCAGTTTGAAAAGCGGGGCTGCCTACGAGCAGTACTTC,15,many,TRBD2,TRBJ2-7,TRBV7-2
CASKDRPIGNQPQHF,TGCGCCAGCAAAGATCGACCGATCGGAAATCAGCCCCAGCATTTT,15,many,-,TRBJ1-5,TRBV4-1
CASSFWGLNTEAFF,TGTGCCAGCAGCTTTTGGGGTCTGAACACTGAAGCTTTCTTT,14,many,-,TRBJ1-1,TRBV7-9
CASSLGQGRIGELFF,TGTGCCAGCAGTTTGGGGCAGGGGCGGATCGGGGAGCTGTTTTTT,15,many,-,TRBJ2-2,TRBV12-3/TRBV12-4